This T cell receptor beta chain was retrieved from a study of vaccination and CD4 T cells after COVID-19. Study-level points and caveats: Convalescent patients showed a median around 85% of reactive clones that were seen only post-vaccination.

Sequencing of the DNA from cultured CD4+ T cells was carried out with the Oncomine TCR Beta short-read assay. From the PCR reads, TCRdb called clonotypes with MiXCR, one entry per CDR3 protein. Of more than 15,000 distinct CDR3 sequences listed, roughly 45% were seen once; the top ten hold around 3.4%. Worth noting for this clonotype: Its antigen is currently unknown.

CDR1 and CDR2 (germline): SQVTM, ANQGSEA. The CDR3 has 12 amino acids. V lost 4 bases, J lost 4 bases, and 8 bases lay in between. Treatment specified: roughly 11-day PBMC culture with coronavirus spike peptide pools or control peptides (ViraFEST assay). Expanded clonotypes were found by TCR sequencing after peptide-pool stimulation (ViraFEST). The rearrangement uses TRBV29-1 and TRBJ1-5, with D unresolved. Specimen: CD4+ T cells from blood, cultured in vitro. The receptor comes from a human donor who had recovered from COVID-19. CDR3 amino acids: CSVGGKNQPQHF. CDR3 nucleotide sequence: TGCAGCGTTGGAGGGAAGAATCAGCCCCAGCATTTT.